This T cell receptor (beta chain) was captured by sequencing in a study of blood T cells in healthy people across ages. General study findings and limits: More naive CD4+ cells and higher diversity marked long-lived donors relative to aged donors.

Using a J-beta primer mix together with a sample-barcoded 5' primer, a second PCR was run for roughly 6 to 11 cycles. Using its own MiXCR run on the 5' RACE reads, TCRdb lists one record per CDR3 protein. The sample has 600,000 or so distinct CDR3 sequences, roughly 31% seen once. The donors, aged 6 to 90, were healthy Caucasians from Russia. Every donor contributed about 10 milliliters of peripheral blood by blood draw. Germline V gene data show CDR1 as DFQATT and CDR2 as SNEGSKA (reference sequence). This CDR3 contains 12 residues. V gave up 6 bases and J gave up 13 bases, with 21 bases separating them. On this clonotype: Its matching antigen is unknown.

Sequenced: blood. V gene TRBV20-1 combines with J gene TRBJ1-2, with TRBD1 as a possible D gene (5 bases). The clonotype was recovered from a woman of 80 years or more in good health. CDR3 in DNA: TGCAGTGCCCTCGGTAGGGACTATGGCAGCACCTTC. Its protein is CSALGRDYGSTF.